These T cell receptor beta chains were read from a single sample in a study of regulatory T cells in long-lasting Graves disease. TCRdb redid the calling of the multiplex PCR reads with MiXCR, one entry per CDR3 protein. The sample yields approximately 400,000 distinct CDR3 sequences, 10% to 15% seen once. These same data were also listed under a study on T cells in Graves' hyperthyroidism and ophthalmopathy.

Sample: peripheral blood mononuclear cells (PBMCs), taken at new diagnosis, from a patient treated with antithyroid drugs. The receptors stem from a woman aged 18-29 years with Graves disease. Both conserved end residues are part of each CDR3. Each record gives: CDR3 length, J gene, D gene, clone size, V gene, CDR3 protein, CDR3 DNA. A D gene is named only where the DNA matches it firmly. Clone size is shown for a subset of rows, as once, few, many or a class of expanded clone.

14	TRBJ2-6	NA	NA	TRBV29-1	CSVEGDSGANVLTF	TGCAGCGTCGAAGGGGACTCTGGGGCCAACGTCCTGACTTTC
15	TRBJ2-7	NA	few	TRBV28	CASSSKTEIPYEQYF	TGTGCCAGCAGCTCCAAGACAGAAATTCCCTACGAGCAGTACTTC
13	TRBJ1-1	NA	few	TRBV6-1	CASCGDQNTEAFF	TGTGCCAGCTGCGGAGATCAGAACACTGAAGCTTTCTTT
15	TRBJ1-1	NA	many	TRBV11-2	CASSLTPGSNTEAFF	TGTGCCAGCAGCTTAACGCCAGGGTCAAACACTGAAGCTTTCTTT
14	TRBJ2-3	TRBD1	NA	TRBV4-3	CASSFRGRSGTQYF	TGCGCCAGCAGCTTCAGGGGGCGGAGTGGTACGCAGTATTTT
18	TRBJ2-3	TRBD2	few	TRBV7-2	CASSLGGWAGGLTDTQYF	TGTGCCAGCAGCTTAGGAGGGTGGGCGGGAGGATTGACAGATACGCAGTATTTT
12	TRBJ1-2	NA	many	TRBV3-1	CASSRTGQPYTF	TGTGCCAGCAGTCGAACGGGACAACCCTACACCTTC
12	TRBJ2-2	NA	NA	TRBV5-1	CASSSDSGELFF	TGCGCCAGCAGTTCCGACTCCGGGGAGCTGTTTTTT
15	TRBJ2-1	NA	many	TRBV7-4	CASSTRGGDYNEQFF	TGTGCCAGCAGCACCCGGGGCGGGGACTACAATGAGCAGTTCTTC
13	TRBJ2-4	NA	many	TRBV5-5	CASSLGVSNIQYF	TGTGCCAGCAGCTTGGGAGTTTCCAACATTCAGTACTTC
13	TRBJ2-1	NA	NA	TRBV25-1	CASSELEGNEQFF	TGTGCCAGCAGTGAATTGGAGGGAAATGAGCAGTTCTTC
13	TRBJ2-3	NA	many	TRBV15	CATSNDITDTQYF	TGTGCCACCAGCAATGACATTACAGATACGCAGTATTTT
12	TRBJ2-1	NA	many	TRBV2	CAIPQGGNEQFF	TGTGCCATACCACAGGGAGGCAATGAGCAGTTCTTC
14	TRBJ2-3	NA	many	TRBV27	CASSGTFLTDTQYF	TGTGCCAGCAGCGGGACTTTTCTTACAGATACGCAGTATTTT
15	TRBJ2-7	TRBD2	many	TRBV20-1	CSARESLAGMNEQYF	TGCAGTGCTAGAGAATCACTAGCGGGAATGAACGAGCAGTACTTC
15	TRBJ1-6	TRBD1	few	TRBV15	CAASKRQGYNSPLHF	TGTGCCGCCAGCAAGCGACAGGGGTATAATTCACCCCTCCACTTT
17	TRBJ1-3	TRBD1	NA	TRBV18	CASSDGTGFVSGNTIYF	TGTGCCAGCTCCGACGGGACAGGCTTCGTCTCTGGAAACACCATATATTTT
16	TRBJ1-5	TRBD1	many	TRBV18	CASSPPGTGAHQPQHF	TGTGCCAGCTCACCACCGGGGACAGGGGCACATCAGCCCCAGCATTTT
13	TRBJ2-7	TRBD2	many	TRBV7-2	CASRSGDSYEQYF	TGTGCCAGCAGAAGCGGGGACTCCTACGAGCAGTACTTC
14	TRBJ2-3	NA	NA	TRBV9	CASSVPGATDTQYF	TGTGCCAGCAGCGTACCCGGGGCCACAGATACGCAGTATTTT
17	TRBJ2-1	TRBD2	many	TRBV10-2	CASSAGLAASSYNEQFF	TGCGCCAGCAGTGCCGGACTAGCGGCGAGCTCCTACAATGAGCAGTTCTTC
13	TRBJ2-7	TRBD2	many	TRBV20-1	CSASGTSGYEQYF	TGCAGTGCCTCCGGGACTAGCGGCTACGAGCAGTACTTC